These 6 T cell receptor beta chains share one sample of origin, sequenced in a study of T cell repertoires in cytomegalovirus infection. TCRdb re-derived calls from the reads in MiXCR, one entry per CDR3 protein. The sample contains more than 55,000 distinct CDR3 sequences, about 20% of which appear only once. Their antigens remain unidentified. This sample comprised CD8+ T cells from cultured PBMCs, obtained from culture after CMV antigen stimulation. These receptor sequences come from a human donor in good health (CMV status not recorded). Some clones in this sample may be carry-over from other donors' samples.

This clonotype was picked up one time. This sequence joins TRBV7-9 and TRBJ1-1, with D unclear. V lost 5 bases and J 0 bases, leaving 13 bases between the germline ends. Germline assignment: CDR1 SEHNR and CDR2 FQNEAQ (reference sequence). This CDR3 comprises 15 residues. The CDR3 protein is CASSPKGRMNTEAFF. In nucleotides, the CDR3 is TGTGCCAGCAGCCCAAAGGGTAGAATGAACACTGAAGCTTTCTTT.

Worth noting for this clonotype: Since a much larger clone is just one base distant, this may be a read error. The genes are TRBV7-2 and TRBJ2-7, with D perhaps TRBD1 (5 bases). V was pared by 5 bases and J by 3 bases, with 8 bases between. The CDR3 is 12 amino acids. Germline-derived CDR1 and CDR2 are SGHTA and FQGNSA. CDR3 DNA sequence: TGTGCCAGCAGCATAGACAGCTACGAGCAGTACTTC. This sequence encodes CASSIDSYEQYF.

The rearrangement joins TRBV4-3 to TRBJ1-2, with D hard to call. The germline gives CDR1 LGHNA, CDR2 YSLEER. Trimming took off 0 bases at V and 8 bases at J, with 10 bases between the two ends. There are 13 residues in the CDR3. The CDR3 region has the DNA TGCGCCAGCAGCCAAGAAAGATATTGGGGCTACACCTTC. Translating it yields CASSQERYWGYTF.

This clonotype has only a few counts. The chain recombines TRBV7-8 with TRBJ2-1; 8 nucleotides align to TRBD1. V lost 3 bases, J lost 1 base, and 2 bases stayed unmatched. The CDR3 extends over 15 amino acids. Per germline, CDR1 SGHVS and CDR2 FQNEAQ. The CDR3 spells CASSFQGASYNEQFF. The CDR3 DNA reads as TGTGCCAGCAGCTTTCAGGGGGCGTCCTACAATGAGCAGTTCTTC.

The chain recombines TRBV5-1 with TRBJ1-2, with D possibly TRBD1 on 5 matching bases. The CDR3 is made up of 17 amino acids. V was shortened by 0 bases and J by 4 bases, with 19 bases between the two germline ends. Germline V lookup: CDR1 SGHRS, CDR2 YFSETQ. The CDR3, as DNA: TGCGCCAGCAGCTTGGCCGGGCAGGGTAGCCGCCTCTATGGCTACACCTTC. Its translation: CASSLAGQGSRLYGYTF.

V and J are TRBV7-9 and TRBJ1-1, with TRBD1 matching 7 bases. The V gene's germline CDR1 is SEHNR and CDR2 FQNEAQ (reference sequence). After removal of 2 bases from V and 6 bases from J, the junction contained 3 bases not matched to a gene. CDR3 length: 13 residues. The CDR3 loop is CASSLKGGPEAFF. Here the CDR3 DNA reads TGTGCCAGCAGCTTAAAAGGGGGCCCTGAAGCTTTCTTT. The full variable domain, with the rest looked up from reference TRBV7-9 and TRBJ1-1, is DTGVSQNPRHKITKRGQNVTFRCDPISEHNRLYWYRQTLGQGPEFLTYFQNEAQLEKSRLLSDRFSAERPKGSFSTLEIQRTEQGDSAMYLCASSLKGGPEAFFGQGTRLTVV.